This TCR beta chain was observed in a study of regulatory T cells in long-lasting Graves disease. Libraries of TCR beta came from iRepertoire HTBI primers plus Arm-PCR of CDR3 regions. One entry per CDR3 protein results from TCRdb running MiXCR on the multiplex PCR reads. The repertoire holds 550,000 to 600,000 distinct CDR3 sequences, with about 16% as singletons. Time point in this sample: newly diagnosed GD, antithyroid drugs for less than 3 months. Preparation of the TCR library used RNA extracted from PBMCs. Graves' disease diagnoses followed American Thyroid Association guidelines. The V gene's germline CDR1 is SEHNR and CDR2 FQNEAQ (reference sequence). V dropped 3 bases and J dropped 7 bases, with 12 bases sitting between them. The CDR3 loop spans 13 amino acids. The same data also contributed to another study, on T cells in Graves' hyperthyroidism and ophthalmopathy. From that paper: The authors' 13 V-J model separated ophthalmopathy from stable hyperthyroidism.

Sequenced here: peripheral blood mononuclear cells (PBMCs), sampled at new diagnosis, from a patient treated with antithyroid drugs. The chain links TRBV7-9 to TRBJ1-1; D is perhaps TRBD1 (5 bases). The TCR originated in a man between 18 and 35 years old with Graves disease. In DNA, the CDR3 is TGTGCCAGCAGCTTGGGGGACCTGGGTGAAGCTTTCTTT. Translated: CASSLGDLGEAFF.